The 17 T cell receptor beta chains presented below share a single source sample, sequenced in a study of beta chain features in type 1 diabetes. Broader study findings: When Type 1 diabetes patients were examined, their TCRB CDR3s proved moderately but significantly shorter in all four CD4+ subsets.

Antigen specificity for these receptors is unknown. Expressed TCRB transcripts were sequenced, since all the RNA that had been isolated was reverse transcribed. Sequenced by immunoSEQ multiplex PCR; TCRdb stores in-frame clones only, minus some. The data contain roughly 180,000 clones, approximately 7.8% of them singletons. Sequenced: central memory CD4+ T cells from blood. Receptor source: a woman in her thirties or forties with type 1 diabetes.

The chain is built from TRBV6-5 and TRBJ1-2; no clear D. This CDR3 comprises 13 residues. From germline, CDR1 is MNHEY and CDR2 SVGAGI. The V end was cut by 7 bases, the J end by 2 bases, with 11 bases between. The CDR3 DNA sequence: TGTGCCAGCACGCCGTTCCAGAACTATGGCTACACCTTC. This sequence encodes CASTPFQNYGYTF.

The rearrangement uses TRBV5-1 and TRBJ1-1; perhaps TRBD1 as D (6 bases). Deletions cut 2 bases from V and 0 bases from J, with 8 bases between. Per germline, CDR1 SGHRS and CDR2 YFSETQ. CDR3 length equals 14 residues. The CDR3 DNA reads as TGCGCCAGCAGCTTCCAGGGGATGAACACTGAAGCTTTCTTT. This gives the protein CASSFQGMNTEAFF.

This clone was seen a few times. This rearrangement joins TRBV11-3 to TRBJ2-5; TRBD2 agrees at 8 bases. The CDR3 extends over 15 amino acids. Per germline, CDR1 SGHNT and CDR2 YENEEA. J lost 2 bases, V lost 1 base, and 3 bases had no gene match. CDR3 DNA: TGTGCCAGCAGCTTAGGACTAGCGCAACAAGAGACCCAGTACTTC. Translated: CASSLGLAQQETQYF.

The V call is TRBV29-1, the J call TRBJ2-1; D perhaps matches TRBD1 (5 bases). Trimming shortened V by 4 bases and J by 3 bases, and 7 bases separated the two germline ends. Germline V gene lookup returns CDR1 SQVTM and CDR2 ANQGSEA. The CDR3 runs 12 residues. This chain's CDR3 is CSVGQSYNEQFF. DNA for the CDR3: TGCAGCGTTGGACAGAGCTACAATGAGCAGTTCTTC.

This chain links TRBV7-3 with TRBJ2-1, with 11 bases identical to TRBD2. Trimming cost V 5 bases and J 5 bases; bases outside gene matches: 2. The CDR3 totals 14 residues. The germline gives CDR1 SGHTA, CDR2 FQGTGA. The CDR3 sequence: CASSPTSGNNEQFF. CDR3 nucleotide sequence: TGTGCCAGCAGCCCGACTAGCGGGAACAATGAGCAGTTCTTC.

This clone has more than one count but fewer than ten. The V gene is TRBV19, the J gene TRBJ2-6; D perhaps matches TRBD2 (5 bases). Trimming stripped 11 bases from V and 2 bases from J, with 7 bases between. The CDR3 is 12 amino acids. The germline V gene encodes CDR1 LNHDA and CDR2 SQIVND (reference sequence). Here the CDR3 reads CAEGPGANVLTF. The DNA of the CDR3 is TGTGCCGAGGGTCCTGGGGCCAACGTCCTGACTTTC.

This clone has a handful of counts. This chain links TRBV29-1 with TRBJ2-1; 8 positions match TRBD1. The CDR3 spans 15 residues. The ends lost 6 bases at V and 7 bases at J; junction bases unmatched: 14. Germline assignment: CDR1 SQVTM and CDR2 ANQGSEA. The CDR3 DNA is TGCAGCGTGGCCGATCGACAGGGGAGTACGAATGAGCAGTTCTTC. Protein sequence: CSVADRQGSTNEQFF.

V usage is TRBV6-4 and J usage is TRBJ2-5; D is perhaps TRBD2 (6 bases). This CDR3 contains 11 residues. Germline values: CDR1 MRHNA, CDR2 SNTAGT. Trimming shortened V by 11 bases and J by 2 bases, and 9 bases separated the two germline ends. The CDR3: CAWGVQETQYF. The CDR3 DNA reads as TGTGCCTGGGGGGTACAAGAGACCCAGTACTTC.

This clone was detected only a few times. This sequence joins TRBV7-8 and TRBJ2-3; the D is unclear. This CDR3 is 14 amino acids long. Trimming pared 3 bases from V and 2 bases from J, leaving 9 bases between. CDR1 and CDR2 from the germline V gene are SGHVS and FQNEAQ. CDR3 sequence reads: CASSFSAITDTQYF. The DNA for the CDR3 is TGTGCCAGCAGCTTCTCTGCGATCACAGATACGCAGTATTTT.

This sequence joins TRBV15 and TRBJ2-7; D may be TRBD2 (5 bases). The CDR3 runs to 17 residues. V was pared by 0 bases and J by 7 bases, with 22 bases between. Germline values: CDR1 LNHNV, CDR2 YYDKDF (reference sequence). The CDR3 loop reads CATSRDPAPGGRKEQYF. Here the CDR3 DNA reads TGTGCCACCAGCAGAGATCCCGCTCCCGGAGGACGAAAAGAGCAGTACTTC.

This clone was counted only a few times. This chain joins TRBV2 and TRBJ1-5, with D possibly being TRBD1 (6 bases). The germline V gene encodes CDR1 SNHLY and CDR2 FYNNEI. This CDR3 spans 15 amino acids. V was trimmed by 6 bases and J by 0 bases, leaving 12 bases between them. The chain's CDR3 is CASSHDRSSNQPQHF. Here the CDR3 DNA reads TGTGCCAGCAGCCATGACAGGTCTAGCAATCAGCCCCAGCATTTT. The whole variable domain, remainder taken from reference TRBV2 and TRBJ1-5, is EPEVTQTPSHQVTQMGQEVILRCVPISNHLYFYWYRQILGQKVEFLVSFYNNEISEKSEIFDDQFSVERPDGSNFTLKIRSTKLEDSAMYFCASSHDRSSNQPQHFGDGTRLSIL.

The sample holds a few counts of this clone. The CDR3 DNA follows: TGTGCCAGCAGCTTGGGGACTAGAGGAAGAGACGAGCAGTACTTC. Translation: CASSLGTRGRDEQYF. The chain is built from TRBV28 and TRBJ2-7; 8 nucleotides align to TRBD2. Trimming removed 6 bases from V and 5 bases from J; junction bases left unmatched: 12. This CDR3 is built from 15 residues. CDR1 is MDHEN and CDR2 is SYDVKM in the germline V gene.

This clone was seen a few times. V and J are TRBV15 and TRBJ1-5; 10 bases fit TRBD1. This CDR3 has 17 residues. The ends lost 5 bases at V and 6 bases at J; junction bases unmatched: 13. In germline, CDR1 is LNHNV, CDR2 YYDKDF (reference sequence). The CDR3: CATSARPGQGLSQPQHF. CDR3 DNA sequence: TGTGCCACCAGCGCTCGACCGGGACAGGGGTTGTCTCAGCCCCAGCATTTT.

This chain uses TRBV7-6 with TRBJ2-7; D ambiguous. This CDR3 has 11 amino acids. Germline V gives CDR1 SGHVS, CDR2 FNYEAQ. The ends were cut back, 4 bases at V and 7 bases at J, with 8 bases in the middle. CDR3 sequence reads: CASSSSTEQYF. DNA for the CDR3: TGTGCCAGCAGCTCTTCGACAGAGCAGTACTTC. Full variable domain (remainder filled in from reference TRBV7-6 and TRBJ2-7): GAGVSQSPRYKVTKRGQDVALRCDPISGHVSLYWYRQALGQGPEFLTYFNYEAQQDKSGLPNDRFSAERPEGSISTLTIQRTEQRDSAMYRCASSSSTEQYFGPGTRLTVT.

The sample holds a few counts of this clone. The chain employs TRBV29-1 and TRBJ2-3, with TRBD2 identical over 11 bases. In germline, CDR1 is SQVTM, CDR2 ANQGSEA. Trimming cost V 5 bases and J 5 bases; bases outside gene matches: 6. The length of the CDR3 is 14 residues. The CDR3 bases are TGCAGCGTTATAGCGGGAGGGCCGGGAGATACGCAGTATTTT. Amino acid sequence: CSVIAGGPGDTQYF.

The table lists this clone with many counts. CDR3 loop: CAISNPVDKETQYF. CDR3 DNA sequence: TGTGCCATCAGCAACCCGGTCGATAAAGAGACCCAGTACTTC. This chain links TRBV10-3 with TRBJ2-5; D gene uncertain. Germline-derived CDR1 and CDR2 are ENHRY and SYGVKD. V was trimmed by 6 bases and J by 3 bases, leaving 14 bases between them. The CDR3 extends over 14 amino acids.

This clone has at least ten counts. The gene calls are TRBV28 and TRBJ2-1; no clear D gene. Germline-derived CDR1 and CDR2 are MDHEN and SYDVKM. CDR3 size: 11 residues. V dropped 2 bases and J dropped 7 bases, with 3 bases sitting between them. The CDR3 DNA follows: TGTGCCAGCAGTTTAGCGAATGAGCAGTTCTTC. It codes for CASSLANEQFF.